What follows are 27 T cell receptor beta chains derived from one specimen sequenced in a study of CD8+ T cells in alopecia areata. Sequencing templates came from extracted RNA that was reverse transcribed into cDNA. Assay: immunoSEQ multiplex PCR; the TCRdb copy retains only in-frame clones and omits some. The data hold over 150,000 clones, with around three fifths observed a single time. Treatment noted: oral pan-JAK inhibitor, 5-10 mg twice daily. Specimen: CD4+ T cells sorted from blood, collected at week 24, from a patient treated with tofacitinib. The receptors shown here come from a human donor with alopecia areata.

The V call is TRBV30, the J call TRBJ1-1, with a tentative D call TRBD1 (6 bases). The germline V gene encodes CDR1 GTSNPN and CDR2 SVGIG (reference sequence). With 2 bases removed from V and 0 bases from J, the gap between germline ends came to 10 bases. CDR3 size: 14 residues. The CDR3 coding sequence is TGTGCCTGGAGTCCCCAGGGGATGAACACTGAAGCTTTCTTT. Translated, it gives CAWSPQGMNTEAFF. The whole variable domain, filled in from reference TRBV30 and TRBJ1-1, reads SQTIHQWPATLVQPVGSPLSLECTVEGTSNPNLYWYRQAAGRGLQLLFYSVGIGQISSEVPQNLSASRPQDRQFILSSKKLLLSDSGFYLCAWSPQGMNTEAFFGQGTRLTVV.

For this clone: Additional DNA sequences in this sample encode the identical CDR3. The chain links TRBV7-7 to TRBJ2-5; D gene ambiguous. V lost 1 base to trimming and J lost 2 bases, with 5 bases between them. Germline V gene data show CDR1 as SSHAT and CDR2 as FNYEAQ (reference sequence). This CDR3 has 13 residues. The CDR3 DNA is TGTGCCAGCAGCTTAGACCGACAAGAGACCCAGTACTTC. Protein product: CASSLDRQETQYF.

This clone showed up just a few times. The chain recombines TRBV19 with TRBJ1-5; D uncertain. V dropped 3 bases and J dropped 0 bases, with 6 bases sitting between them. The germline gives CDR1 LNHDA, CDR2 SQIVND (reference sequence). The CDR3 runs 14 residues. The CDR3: CASSIKVSNQPQHF. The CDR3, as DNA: TGTGCCAGTAGTATCAAGGTTAGCAATCAGCCCCAGCATTTT.

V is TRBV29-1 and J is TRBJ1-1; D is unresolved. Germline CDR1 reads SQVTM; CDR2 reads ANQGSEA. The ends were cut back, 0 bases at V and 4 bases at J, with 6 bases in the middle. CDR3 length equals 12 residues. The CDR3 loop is CSVEEGLTEAFF. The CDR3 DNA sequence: TGCAGCGTTGAAGAAGGTCTCACTGAAGCTTTCTTT.

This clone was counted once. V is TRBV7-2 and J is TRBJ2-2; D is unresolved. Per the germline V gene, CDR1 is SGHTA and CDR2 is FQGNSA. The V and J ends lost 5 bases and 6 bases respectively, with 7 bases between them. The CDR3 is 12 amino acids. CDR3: CASSPVAGELFF. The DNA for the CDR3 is TGTGCCAGCAGCCCAGTGGCCGGGGAGCTGTTTTTT. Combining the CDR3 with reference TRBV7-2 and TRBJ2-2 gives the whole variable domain GAGVSQSPSNKVTEKGKDVELRCDPISGHTALYWYRQSLGQGLEFLIYFQGNSAPDKSGLPSDRFSAERTGGSVSTLTIQRTQQEDSAVYLCASSPVAGELFFGEGSRLTVL.

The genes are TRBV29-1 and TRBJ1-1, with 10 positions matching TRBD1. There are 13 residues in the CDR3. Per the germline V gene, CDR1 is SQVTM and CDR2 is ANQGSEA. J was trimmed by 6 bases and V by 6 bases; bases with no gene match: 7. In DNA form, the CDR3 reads TGCAGCGTGAAGGACAGGGGGAAGTCTGAAGCTTTCTTT. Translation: CSVKDRGKSEAFF. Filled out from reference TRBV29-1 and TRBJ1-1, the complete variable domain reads SAVISQKPSRDICQRGTSLTIQCQVDSQVTMMFWYRQQPGQSLTLIATANQGSEATYESGFVIDKFPISRPNLTFSTLTVSNMSPEDSSIYLCSVKDRGKSEAFFGQGTRLTVV.

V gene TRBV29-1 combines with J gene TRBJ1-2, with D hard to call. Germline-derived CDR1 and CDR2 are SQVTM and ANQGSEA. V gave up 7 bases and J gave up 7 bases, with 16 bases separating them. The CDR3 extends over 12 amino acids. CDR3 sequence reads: CSAGTTVFGYTF. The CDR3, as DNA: TGCAGCGCGGGTACTACTGTCTTTGGCTACACCTTC.

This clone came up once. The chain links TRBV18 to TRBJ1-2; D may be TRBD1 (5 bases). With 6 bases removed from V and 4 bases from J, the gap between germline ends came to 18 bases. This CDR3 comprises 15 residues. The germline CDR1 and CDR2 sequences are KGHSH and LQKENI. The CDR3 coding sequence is TGTGCCAGCTCGATAGGGACGGAGGGGTCCTATGGCTACACCTTC. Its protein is CASSIGTEGSYGYTF. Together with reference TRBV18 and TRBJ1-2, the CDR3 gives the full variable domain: NAGVMQNPRHLVRRRGQEARLRCSPMKGHSHVYWYRQLPEEGLKFMVYLQKENIIDESGMPKERFSAEFPKEGPSILRIQQVVRGDSAAYFCASSIGTEGSYGYTFGSGTRLTVV.

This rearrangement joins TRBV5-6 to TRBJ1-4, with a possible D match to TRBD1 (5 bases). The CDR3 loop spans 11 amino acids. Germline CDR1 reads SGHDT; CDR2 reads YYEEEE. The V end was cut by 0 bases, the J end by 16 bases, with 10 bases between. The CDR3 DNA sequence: TGTGCCAGCAGCTTGGCCGGGGCCGAGTTTTTT. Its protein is CASSLAGAEFF.

The CDR3 DNA reads TGCGCCAGCAGTCAATATCACAGGAACTATTTCGATACGCAGTATTTT. Protein sequence: CASSQYHRNYFDTQYF. The rearrangement joins TRBV23-1 to TRBJ2-3, with a tentative D call TRBD1 (5 bases). TRBV23-1 belongs to the ORF category, with a function that is uncertain. The CDR3 extends over 16 amino acids. V shed 1 base and J shed 6 bases, with 17 bases lying between them.

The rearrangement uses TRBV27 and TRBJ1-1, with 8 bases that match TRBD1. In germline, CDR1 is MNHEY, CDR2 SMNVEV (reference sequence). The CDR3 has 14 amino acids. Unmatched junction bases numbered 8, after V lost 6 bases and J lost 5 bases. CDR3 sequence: CASRAQGEGTEAFF. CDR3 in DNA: TGTGCCAGCAGAGCACAGGGGGAGGGAACTGAAGCTTTCTTT.

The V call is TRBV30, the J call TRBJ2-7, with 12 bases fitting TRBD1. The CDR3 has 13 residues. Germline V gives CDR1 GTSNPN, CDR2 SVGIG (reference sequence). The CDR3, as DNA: TGTGCTACCACCGGGACAGGGGGCCGATCGCAGTACTTC. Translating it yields CATTGTGGRSQYF. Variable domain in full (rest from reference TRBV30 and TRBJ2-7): SQTIHQWPATLVQPVGSPLSLECTVEGTSNPNLYWYRQAAGRGLQLLFYSVGIGQISSEVPQNLSASRPQDRQFILSSKKLLLSDSGFYLCATTGTGGRSQYFGPGTRLTVT.

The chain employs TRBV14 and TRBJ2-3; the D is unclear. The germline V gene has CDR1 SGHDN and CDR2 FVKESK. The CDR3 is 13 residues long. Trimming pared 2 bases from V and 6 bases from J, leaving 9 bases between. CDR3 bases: TGTGCCAGCAGCCAATATAGTCCGGATACGCAGTATTTT. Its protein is CASSQYSPDTQYF.

CDR3 in amino acids: CASSERGGSQETQYF. In DNA form, the CDR3 reads TGTGCCAGCAGTGAGCGGGGGGGATCCCAAGAGACCCAGTACTTC. The chain uses TRBV6-4 and TRBJ2-5; 9 nucleotides match TRBD2. V was clipped by 3 bases and J by 1 base; unmatched bases: 3. The CDR3 runs 15 residues. Germline lookup yields CDR1 MRHNA and CDR2 SNTAGT.

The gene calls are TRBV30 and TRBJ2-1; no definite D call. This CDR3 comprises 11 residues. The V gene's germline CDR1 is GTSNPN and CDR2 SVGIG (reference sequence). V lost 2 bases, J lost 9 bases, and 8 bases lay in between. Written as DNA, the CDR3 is TGTGCCTGGAGTCAGTTCACTGAGCAGTTCTTC. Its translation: CAWSQFTEQFF.

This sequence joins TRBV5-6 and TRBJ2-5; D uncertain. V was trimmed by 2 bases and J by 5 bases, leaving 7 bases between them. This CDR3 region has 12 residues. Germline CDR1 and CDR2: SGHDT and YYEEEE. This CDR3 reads CASSFGPETQYF. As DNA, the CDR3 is TGTGCCAGCAGCTTCGGGCCGGAGACCCAGTACTTC.

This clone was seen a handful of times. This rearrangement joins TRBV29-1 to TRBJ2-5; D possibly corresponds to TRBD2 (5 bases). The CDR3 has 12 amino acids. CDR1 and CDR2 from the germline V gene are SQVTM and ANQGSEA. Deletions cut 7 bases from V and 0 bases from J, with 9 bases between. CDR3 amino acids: CSARLNQETQYF. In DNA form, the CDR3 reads TGCAGCGCTAGACTAAACCAAGAGACCCAGTACTTC. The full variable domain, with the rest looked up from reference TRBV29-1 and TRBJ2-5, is SAVISQKPSRDICQRGTSLTIQCQVDSQVTMMFWYRQQPGQSLTLIATANQGSEATYESGFVIDKFPISRPNLTFSTLTVSNMSPEDSSIYLCSARLNQETQYFGPGTRLLVL.

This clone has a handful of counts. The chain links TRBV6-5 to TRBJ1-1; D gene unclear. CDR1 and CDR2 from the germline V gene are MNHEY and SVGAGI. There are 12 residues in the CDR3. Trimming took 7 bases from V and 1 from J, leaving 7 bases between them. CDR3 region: CASKVGNTEAFF. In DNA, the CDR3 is TGTGCCAGCAAGGTGGGGAACACTGAAGCTTTCTTT.

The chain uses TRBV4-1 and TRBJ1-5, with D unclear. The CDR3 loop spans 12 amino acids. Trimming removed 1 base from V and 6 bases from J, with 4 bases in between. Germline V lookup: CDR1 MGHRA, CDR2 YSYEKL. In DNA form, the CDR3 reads TGCGCCAGCAGCCAAGTTTTTCAGCCCCAGCATTTT. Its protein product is CASSQVFQPQHF.

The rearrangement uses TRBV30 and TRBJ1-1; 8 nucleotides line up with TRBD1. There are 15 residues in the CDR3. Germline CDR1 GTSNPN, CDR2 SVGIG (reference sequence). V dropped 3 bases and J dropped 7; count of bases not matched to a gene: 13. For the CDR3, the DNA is TGTGCCTGGAGCCCCCTCCCTCAGGGGGCGGTTGAAGCTTTCTTT. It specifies CAWSPLPQGAVEAFF.

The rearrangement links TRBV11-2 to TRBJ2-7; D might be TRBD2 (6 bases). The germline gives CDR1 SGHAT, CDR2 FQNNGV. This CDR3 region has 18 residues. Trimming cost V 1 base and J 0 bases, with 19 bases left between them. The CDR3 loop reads CASSLGDWVRQLSYEQYF. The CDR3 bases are TGTGCCAGCAGCTTAGGGGACTGGGTCAGACAGCTCTCCTACGAGCAGTACTTC.

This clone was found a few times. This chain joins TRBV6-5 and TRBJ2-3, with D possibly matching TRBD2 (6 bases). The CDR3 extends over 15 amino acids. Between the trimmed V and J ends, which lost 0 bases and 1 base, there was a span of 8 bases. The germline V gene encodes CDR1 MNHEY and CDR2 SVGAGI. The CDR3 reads CASSYSPSGTDTQYF. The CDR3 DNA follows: TGTGCCAGCAGTTACTCGCCTAGCGGCACAGATACGCAGTATTTT.

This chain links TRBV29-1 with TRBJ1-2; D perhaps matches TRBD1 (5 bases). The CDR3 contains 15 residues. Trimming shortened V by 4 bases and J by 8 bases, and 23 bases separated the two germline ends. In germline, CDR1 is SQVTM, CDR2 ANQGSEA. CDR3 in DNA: TGCAGCGTTGGCCCAAAGGTGGTTGGGACTTCGGGCTACACCTTC. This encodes CSVGPKVVGTSGYTF.

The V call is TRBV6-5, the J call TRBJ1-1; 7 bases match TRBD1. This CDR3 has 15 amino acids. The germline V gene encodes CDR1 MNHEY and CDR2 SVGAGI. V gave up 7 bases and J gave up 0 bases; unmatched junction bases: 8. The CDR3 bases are TGTGCCAGCAAAATAACAGGGGATTTGAACACTGAAGCTTTCTTT. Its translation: CASKITGDLNTEAFF.

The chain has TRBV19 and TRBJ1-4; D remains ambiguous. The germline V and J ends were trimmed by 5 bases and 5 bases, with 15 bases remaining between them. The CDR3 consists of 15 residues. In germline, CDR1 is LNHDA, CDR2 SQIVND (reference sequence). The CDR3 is CASSVWWGSNEKLFF. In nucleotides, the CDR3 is TGTGCCAGTAGTGTGTGGTGGGGATCCAATGAAAAACTGTTTTTT.

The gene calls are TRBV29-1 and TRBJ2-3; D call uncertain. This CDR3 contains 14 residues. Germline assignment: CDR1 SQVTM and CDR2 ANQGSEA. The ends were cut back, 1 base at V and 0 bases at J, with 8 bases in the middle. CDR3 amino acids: CSVEVGSSTDTQYF. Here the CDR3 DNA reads TGCAGCGTTGAAGTAGGCTCGAGCACAGATACGCAGTATTTT.

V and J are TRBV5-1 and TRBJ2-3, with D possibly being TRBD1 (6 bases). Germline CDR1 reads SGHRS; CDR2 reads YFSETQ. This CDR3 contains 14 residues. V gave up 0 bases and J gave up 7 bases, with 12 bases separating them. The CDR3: CASSLALQGNTQYF. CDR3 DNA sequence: TGCGCCAGCAGCTTGGCCCTACAGGGTAATACGCAGTATTTT.